The entry below describes one TCR beta chain. The antigen remains unidentified. The data belong to a study of T cell responses to AZD1222 COVID-19 vaccine. Germline lookup yields CDR1 MDHEN and CDR2 SYDVKM. This CDR3 spans 13 amino acids. The V segment lost 7 bases and the J segment 1 base; nucleotides outside the gene matches: 2. The repertoire was sequenced with immunoSEQ multiplex PCR; TCRdb's copy has only in-frame clones and lacks some. The sample holds nearly 110,000 clones; 70% to 90% are singletons and the top ten take around 4.5%. Whole-study findings and limits: Baseline testing showed seropositivity in only six AZD1222 recipients. Without day 14 samples, only post-peak T cell repertoires were studied. Donors, mostly white British, included more females; clonal diversity was possibly underestimated.

The chain combines TRBV28 with TRBJ2-3; 7 positions agree with TRBD1. This TCR was recovered from an adult who received the AZD1222 COVID-19 vaccine. Here the sequenced sample was peripheral blood, taken 28 days after the second AZD1222 dose. CDR3 coding DNA: TGTGCCAGCACTACAGGGGGCACAGATACGCAGTATTTT. This codes for CASTTGGTDTQYF.